This TCR beta chain stems from a study of blood T cells in healthy people across ages (dated by TCRdb to 2014 to 2015). General notes on the study: In model experiments, roughly one uniquely barcoded TCR beta cDNA molecule per two T cells was captured by template switching. The study analyzed two additional independent replicas of 1 million unique cDNA reads from the same blood draw for two donors, one aged 18 to 30 and one aged 80 or older. To avoid experimental bias, donors of different ages were spread randomly across the sequencing lanes. The donors were divided into four age groups: young (average around 17 years), middle-aged (about 39), aged (approximately 59) and long-lived (nearly 85). Using deep sequencing normalized with unique cDNA molecular identifiers, the study measured how TCR beta repertoire diversity changes with age. What the authors observed across the whole study: Because donor CMV infection status was unknown, age-related changes in expanded clonotypes were potentially confounded. The long-lived group showed more naive CD4+ T cells, fewer expanded clones and increased TCR diversity than the aged group, suggesting age selection. Since profiling was done on bulk unsorted PBMCs, naive and antigen-experienced compartments could not be conclusively compared. Estimates of total diversity from one million sequenced T cells were regarded as lower bounds and underestimates. A strong correlation was found between observed TCR beta diversity and the percentage of naive T cells measured by flow cytometry. As age increased, observed TCR beta diversity per million T cells dropped in a roughly linear way, and a significant reduction was already evident by age approximately 40.

Donors were 39 systemically healthy Caucasian individuals from Russia aged roughly 6 to 100 years. About 10 milliliters of peripheral blood were drawn from each donor into EDTA-treated Vacutainer tubes. PBMCs were isolated by Ficoll-Paque density-gradient centrifugation, with at least 6 million obtained per sample. Trizol reagent was used to extract total RNA from PBMCs, with at least 6 micrograms per sample. For every donor, flow cytometry on a PBMC aliquot measured the percentage of naive CD45RAhigh/CD27high T cells. This clonotype occurred a few times. Its antigen remains undetermined. Base qualities are not recorded, but no much larger clone differs from it by a single base. Library creation used 5' RACE. Sequencing took place on an Illumina HiSeq 2500. The second PCR ran for about 6 to 12 cycles and used a J-beta primer mix along with a sample-barcoded 5' primer. Each TCR beta cDNA molecule received a unique molecular identifier from a template-switch 5' adaptor carrying 12 random nucleotides. At least 3 million CDR3-containing paired-end reads were obtained from each sample. First-strand cDNA was synthesized from all RNA with the Mint cDNA synthesis kit, primed by a TRBC-specific oligonucleotide. After uracil-DNA glycosylase treatment, a first 18-cycle PCR used universal primers M1SS and BC2_uni_R on all cDNA. In the authors' own workflow: Each sample was normalized by randomly selecting 1 million high-quality reads, each carrying a distinct molecular identifier. Reads sharing molecular identifiers were discarded rather than binned into consensus sequences. MiTCR, run with a Q25 quality threshold and the strictest error-elimination algorithm, handled CDR3 identification, clonotype clustering and error correction. A nonparametric unseen species model with Euler transformation was used to estimate a lower bound on total TCR beta diversity. TCRdb itself trimmed the public reads at Q25 with fastp, ran MiXCR and retained productive beta chains. Duplicate CDR3 protein sequences are folded into a single record with the most common DNA and genes. TCRdb, not the authors, supplied the V and J calls. The sample data list about 1.1 million distinct CDR3 sequences, and approximately 38% of these were observed just once. Together, the top ten hold around 13% of the sample.

CDR3 length: 15 amino acids, cysteine to phenylalanine. CDR3 DNA is the only sequence kept; it has 45 bases, read in frame from the first base. As encoded in the germline V gene (reference sequence), CDR1 is DFQATT while CDR2 is SNEGSKA. Here V drops 4 bases and J drops 1 base, and the junction holds 4 bases not matched to any gene. The sequence derives from a man younger than 30 in good health. Here the chain combines TRBV20-1 and TRBJ2-1; 10 bases in the junction line up with TRBD2. Sequencing was carried out using blood. At the DNA level, the sequence is TGCAGTGCTACCACTAGCGGGGTTTCCTACAATGAGCAGTTCTTC. Protein translation: CSATTSGVSYNEQFF.